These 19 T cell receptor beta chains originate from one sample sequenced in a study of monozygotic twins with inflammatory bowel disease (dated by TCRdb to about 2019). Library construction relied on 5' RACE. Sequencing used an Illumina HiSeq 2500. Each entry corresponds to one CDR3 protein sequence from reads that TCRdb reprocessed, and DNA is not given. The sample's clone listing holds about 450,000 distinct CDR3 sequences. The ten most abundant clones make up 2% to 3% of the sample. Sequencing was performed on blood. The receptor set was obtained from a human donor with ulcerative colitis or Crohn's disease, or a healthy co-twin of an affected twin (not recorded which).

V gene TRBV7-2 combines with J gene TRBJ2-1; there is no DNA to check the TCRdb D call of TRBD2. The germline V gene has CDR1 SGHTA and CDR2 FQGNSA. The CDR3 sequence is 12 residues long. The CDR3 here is CASSSYGTSGFF.

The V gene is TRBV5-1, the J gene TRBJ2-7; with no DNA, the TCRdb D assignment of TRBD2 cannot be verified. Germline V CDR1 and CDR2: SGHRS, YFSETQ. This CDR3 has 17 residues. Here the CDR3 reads CASTPGLAGATSYEQYF. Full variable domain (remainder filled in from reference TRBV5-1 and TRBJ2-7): KAGVTQTPRYLIKTRGQQVTLSCSPISGHRSVSWYQQTPGQGLQFLFEYFSETQRNKGNFPGRFSGRQFSNSRSEMNVSTLELGDSALYLCASTPGLAGATSYEQYFGPGTRLTVT.

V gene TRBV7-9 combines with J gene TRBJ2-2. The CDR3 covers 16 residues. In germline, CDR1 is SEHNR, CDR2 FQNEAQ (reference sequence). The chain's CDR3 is CASSSDLRTNTGELFF.

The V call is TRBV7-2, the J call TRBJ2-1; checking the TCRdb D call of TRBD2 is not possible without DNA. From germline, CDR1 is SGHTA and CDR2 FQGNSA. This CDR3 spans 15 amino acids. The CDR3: CASSFSVGPYNEQFF.

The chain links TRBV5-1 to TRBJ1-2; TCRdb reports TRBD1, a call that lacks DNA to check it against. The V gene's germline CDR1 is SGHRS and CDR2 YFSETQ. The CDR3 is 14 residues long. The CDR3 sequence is CASSLVGGDGGYTF. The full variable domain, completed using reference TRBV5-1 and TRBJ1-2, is KAGVTQTPRYLIKTRGQQVTLSCSPISGHRSVSWYQQTPGQGLQFLFEYFSETQRNKGNFPGRFSGRQFSNSRSEMNVSTLELGDSALYLCASSLVGGDGGYTFGSGTRLTVV.

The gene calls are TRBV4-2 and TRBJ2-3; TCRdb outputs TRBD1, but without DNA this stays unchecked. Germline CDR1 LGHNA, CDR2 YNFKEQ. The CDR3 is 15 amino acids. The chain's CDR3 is CASSQVRGLTDTQYF.

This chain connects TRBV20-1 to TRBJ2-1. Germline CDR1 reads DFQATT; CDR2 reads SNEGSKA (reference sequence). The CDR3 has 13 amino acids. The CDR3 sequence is CSASGSSYNEQFF.

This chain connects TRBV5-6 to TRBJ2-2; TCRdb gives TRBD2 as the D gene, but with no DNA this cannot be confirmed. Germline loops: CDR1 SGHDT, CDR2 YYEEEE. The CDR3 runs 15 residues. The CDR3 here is CASSLRQGPTGELFF.

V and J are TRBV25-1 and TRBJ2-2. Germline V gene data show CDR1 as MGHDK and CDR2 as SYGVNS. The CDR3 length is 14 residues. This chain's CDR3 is CASSDQNLAGELFF.

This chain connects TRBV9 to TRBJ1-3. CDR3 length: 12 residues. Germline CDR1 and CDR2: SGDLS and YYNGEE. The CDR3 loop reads CASSARGNTIYF.

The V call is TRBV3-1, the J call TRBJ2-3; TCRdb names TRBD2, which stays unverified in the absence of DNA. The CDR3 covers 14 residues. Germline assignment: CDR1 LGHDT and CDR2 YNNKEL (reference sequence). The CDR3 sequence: CASSRRLETDTQYF.

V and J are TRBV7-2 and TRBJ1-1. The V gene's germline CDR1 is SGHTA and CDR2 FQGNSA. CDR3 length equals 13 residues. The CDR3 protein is CASSLERNTEAFF.

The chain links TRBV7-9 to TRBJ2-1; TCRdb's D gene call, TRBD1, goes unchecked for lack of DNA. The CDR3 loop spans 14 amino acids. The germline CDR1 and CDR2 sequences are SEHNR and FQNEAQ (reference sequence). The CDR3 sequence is CASRKGTENNEQFF.

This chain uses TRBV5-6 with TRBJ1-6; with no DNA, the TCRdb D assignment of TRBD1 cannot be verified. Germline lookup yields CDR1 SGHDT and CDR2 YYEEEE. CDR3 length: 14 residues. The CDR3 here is CASSSGQYNSPLHF.

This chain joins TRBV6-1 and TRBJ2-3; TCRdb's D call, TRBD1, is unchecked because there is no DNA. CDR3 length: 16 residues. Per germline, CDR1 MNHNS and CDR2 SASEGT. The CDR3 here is CASRDLTGIPTDTQYF.

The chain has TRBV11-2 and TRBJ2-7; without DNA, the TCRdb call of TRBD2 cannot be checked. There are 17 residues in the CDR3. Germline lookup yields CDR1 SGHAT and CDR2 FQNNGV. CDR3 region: CASSFTLLAGGTYEQYF. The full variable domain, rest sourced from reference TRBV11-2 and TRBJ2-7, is EAGVAQSPRYKIIEKRQSVAFWCNPISGHATLYWYQQILGQGPKLLIQFQNNGVVDDSQLPKDRFSAERLKGVDSTLKIQPAKLEDSAVYLCASSFTLLAGGTYEQYFGPGTRLTVT.

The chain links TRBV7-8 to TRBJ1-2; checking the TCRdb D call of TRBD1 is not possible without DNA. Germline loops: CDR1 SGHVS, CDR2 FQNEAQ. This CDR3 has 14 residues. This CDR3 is CASSPSGTDYGYTF.

CDR3 amino acids: CASSHDRALTYEQYF. V and J are TRBV7-9 and TRBJ2-7; TCRdb returns TRBD2, unconfirmable since there is no DNA. The CDR3 is made up of 15 amino acids. Germline CDR1 is SEHNR and CDR2 is FQNEAQ (reference sequence). Looking up the rest from reference TRBV7-9 and TRBJ2-7 gives the full variable domain: DTGVSQNPRHKITKRGQNVTFRCDPISEHNRLYWYRQTLGQGPEFLTYFQNEAQLEKSRLLSDRFSAERPKGSFSTLEIQRTEQGDSAMYLCASSHDRALTYEQYFGPGTRLTVT.

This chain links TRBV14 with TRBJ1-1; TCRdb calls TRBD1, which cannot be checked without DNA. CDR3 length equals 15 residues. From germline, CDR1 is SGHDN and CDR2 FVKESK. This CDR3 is CASSPTRGGGSEAFF.